The 21 T cell receptor beta chains given below trace back to one sample, sequenced in a study of T cell repertoires in cytomegalovirus infection. TCRdb processed the reads anew with MiXCR; each CDR3 protein has one entry. The data contain approximately 500,000 distinct CDR3 sequences, 16% of them seen just once; the ten biggest clones take up more than 20%. The sequenced sample consisted of CD8+ T cells from PBMCs. The receptors were gathered from a human donor in good health (CMV status not recorded). Some clones in this sample may be carry-over from other donors' samples.

This clonotype was seen many times. This chain uses TRBV7-8 with TRBJ2-7; D is unclear. CDR3 size: 14 residues. CDR1 SGHVS and CDR2 FQNEAQ come from the germline V gene. V was shortened by 1 base and J by 2 bases, with 9 bases between the two germline ends. The CDR3 nucleotides read TGTGCCAGCAGCTTAGGCAGTTCCACCTACGAGCAGTACTTC. This translates into CASSLGSSTYEQYF.

This clonotype was picked up many times. Sequence at one end of the junction differs from germline and may be a read error. V and J are TRBV7-8 and TRBJ1-1; 7 bases line up with TRBD1. The CDR3 totals 14 residues. Germline loops: CDR1 SGHVS, CDR2 FQNEAQ. Here the CDR3 reads CASSHAQGNAEAFF. The CDR3 DNA sequence: TGTGCCAGCAGCCACGCACAGGGGAACGCTGAAGCTTTCTTT.

This clonotype was observed a few times. This chain links TRBV4-2 with TRBJ2-6; no firm D call. The V end lost 4 bases, the J end lost 1 base, and 8 bases lay between the germline ends. The CDR3 is 15 residues long. The V gene's germline CDR1 is LGHNA and CDR2 YNFKEQ. The CDR3 nucleotides read TGTGCCAGCAGCCCCCTTGAATCTGGGGCCAACGTCCTGACTTTC. It codes for CASSPLESGANVLTF.

This clonotype was counted many times. V gene TRBV15 combines with J gene TRBJ2-3; D perhaps matches TRBD2 (6 bases). V lost 0 bases and J lost 1, with 11 bases in between. The CDR3 length is 16 residues. Germline V gene lookup returns CDR1 LNHNV and CDR2 YYDKDF (reference sequence). Here the CDR3 reads CATSRERRVGTDTQYF. The CDR3 coding sequence is TGTGCCACCAGCAGAGAGCGGAGGGTTGGCACAGATACGCAGTATTTT.

The chain combines TRBV20-1 with TRBJ1-6, with TRBD1 matching over 10 bases. This CDR3 region has 18 residues. Trimming at V came to 3 bases and at J to 8 bases, leaving 16 bases not matched to a gene. Germline V lookup: CDR1 DFQATT, CDR2 SNEGSKA (reference sequence). CDR3 DNA: TGCAGTGCTAGCAAAACCGGGACAGGGGTCCTTAGTTATTCACCCCTCCACTTT. This translates into CSASKTGTGVLSYSPLHF.

Ten or more counts support this clonotype. This chain connects TRBV7-3 to TRBJ2-1; 14 bases align to TRBD2. The V gene's germline CDR1 is SGHTA and CDR2 FQGTGA. The CDR3 runs to 16 residues. Germline trimming cut 2 bases from V and 8 bases from J; bases unmatched to any gene: 5. The CDR3 sequence: CASSLEGLAGEDEQFF. The CDR3 DNA reads TGTGCCAGCAGCTTAGAGGGACTAGCGGGAGAGGATGAGCAGTTCTTC.

The table lists this clonotype with a few counts. The chain is built from TRBV15 and TRBJ2-1; TRBD2 agrees at 8 bases. Per germline, CDR1 LNHNV and CDR2 YYDKDF (reference sequence). The CDR3 length is 16 residues. With 0 bases clipped from V and 7 bases from J, the junction kept 8 bases outside the gene matches. CDR3 bases: TGTGCCACCAGCAGAGATTTGAGCGGGAGTGGGAATGAGCAGTTCTTC. The encoded protein is CATSRDLSGSGNEQFF.

This clonotype has a count of ten or more. The gene calls are TRBV7-8 and TRBJ1-1; D is unclear. The length of the CDR3 is 15 residues. Germline values: CDR1 SGHVS, CDR2 FQNEAQ. The ends were cut back, 2 bases at V and 0 bases at J, with 10 bases in the middle. The CDR3: CASSLNNKMNTEAFF. CDR3 nucleotides: TGTGCCAGCAGCTTAAATAATAAGATGAACACTGAAGCTTTCTTT. Full variable domain (rest looked up from reference TRBV7-8 and TRBJ1-1): GAGVSQSPRYKVAKRGQDVALRCDPISGHVSLFWYQQALGQGPEFLTYFQNEAQLDKSGLPSDRFFAERPEGSVSTLKIQRTQQEDSAVYLCASSLNNKMNTEAFFGQGTRLTVV.

This clonotype has only a few counts. This chain connects TRBV6-5 to TRBJ2-1; 13 nucleotides agree with TRBD2. V dropped 6 bases and J dropped 6; count of bases not matched to a gene: 2. The germline V gene has CDR1 MNHEY and CDR2 SVGAGI. The CDR3 length is 14 residues. The CDR3 protein is CASRLAGGGNEQFF. As DNA, the CDR3 is TGTGCCAGCAGACTAGCGGGGGGGGGCAATGAGCAGTTCTTC.

This clonotype was found a few times. The gene calls are TRBV2 and TRBJ1-1; D unresolved. Germline-derived CDR1 and CDR2 are SNHLY and FYNNEI. Trimming removed 6 bases at V and 7 bases at J, with 9 bases between. The CDR3 has 11 residues. The CDR3 DNA is TGTGCCAGCAGAACCCAGCTTGAAGCTTTCTTT. It translates to CASRTQLEAFF. The full variable domain, its missing parts supplied by reference TRBV2 and TRBJ1-1, is EPEVTQTPSHQVTQMGQEVILRCVPISNHLYFYWYRQILGQKVEFLVSFYNNEISEKSEIFDDQFSVERPDGSNFTLKIRSTKLEDSAMYFCASRTQLEAFFGQGTRLTVV.

There are many counts of this clonotype. The rearrangement uses TRBV12-3 or TRBV12-4 and TRBJ1-1, with TRBD1 identical over 8 bases. The V and J ends lost 6 bases and 5 bases, in that order; junction bases with no gene match: 11. CDR3 size: 15 residues. The CDR3 region has the DNA TGTGCCAGCAGCCTTACCCAGGACAGGGCTACTGAAGCTTTCTTT. The encoded protein is CASSLTQDRATEAFF.

The chain couples TRBV10-3 to TRBJ2-5; a weak D match, TRBD1 (5 bases). The CDR3 runs 13 residues. Trimming pared 7 bases from V and 5 bases from J, leaving 14 bases between. The V gene's germline CDR1 is ENHRY and CDR2 SYGVKD. The CDR3 loop is CAIKLQEEETQYF. The DNA of the CDR3 is TGTGCCATCAAATTACAGGAAGAGGAGACCCAGTACTTC.

The chain recombines TRBV6-1 with TRBJ2-7, with 11 bases identical to TRBD1. Germline-derived CDR1 and CDR2 are MNHNS and SASEGT. After removal of 7 bases from V and 6 bases from J, the junction contained 11 bases not matched to a gene. This CDR3 is 15 amino acids long. CDR3 sequence reads: CASTLPPGQGGEQYF. DNA of the CDR3: TGTGCCAGCACCTTACCCCCGGGACAGGGGGGCGAGCAGTACTTC.

The chain recombines TRBV28 with TRBJ2-1; the match to TRBD1 covers 8 bases. The length of the CDR3 is 15 residues. Germline CDR1 reads MDHEN; CDR2 reads SYDVKM. After removal of 6 bases from V and 1 base from J, the junction contained 5 bases not matched to a gene. The DNA for the CDR3 is TGTGCCAGCAGGCGGACAGGGATGTCCTACAATGAGCAGTTCTTC. This codes for CASRRTGMSYNEQFF.

This clonotype was seen many times. This chain links TRBV7-8 with TRBJ1-2; 8 bases map to TRBD1. The CDR3 loop spans 17 amino acids. Germline V CDR1 and CDR2: SGHVS, FQNEAQ. Trimming cost V 3 bases and J 4 bases; bases outside gene matches: 13. For the CDR3, the DNA is TGTGCCAGCAGCTTGGCAGCCCCAGGGGGCGAACCCTATGGCTACACCTTC. Translating gives CASSLAAPGGEPYGYTF. Drawing the rest from reference TRBV7-8 and TRBJ1-2, the complete variable domain is GAGVSQSPRYKVAKRGQDVALRCDPISGHVSLFWYQQALGQGPEFLTYFQNEAQLDKSGLPSDRFFAERPEGSVSTLKIQRTQQEDSAVYLCASSLAAPGGEPYGYTFGSGTRLTVV.

This clonotype was observed at least ten times. The chain joins TRBV6-5 to TRBJ2-7; possible D gene TRBD2, 6 bases. The V gene lost 0 bases and the J gene lost 2 bases, with 11 bases spanning the gap. CDR1 MNHEY and CDR2 SVGAGI come from the germline V gene. The CDR3 length is 15 residues. CDR3 coding DNA: TGTGCCAGCAGTTACTCCGGGGGACCAGCCTACGAGCAGTACTTC. This encodes CASSYSGGPAYEQYF.

The chain employs TRBV27 and TRBJ1-3; D call uncertain. Germline V gives CDR1 MNHEY, CDR2 SMNVEV (reference sequence). The CDR3 covers 14 residues. The V and J ends lost 3 bases and 1 base respectively, with 7 bases between them. CDR3 nucleotides: TGTGCCAGCAGTTTCTCAGGTTCTGGAAACACCATATATTTT. This encodes CASSFSGSGNTIYF.

This clonotype was seen repeatedly, ten times or more. This chain joins TRBV12-3 or TRBV12-4 and TRBJ2-1; no clear D gene. Trimming shortened V by 4 bases and J by 12 bases, and 16 bases separated the two germline ends. The CDR3 sequence is 13 residues long. The CDR3 loop reads CASSSKDGRAQFF. As DNA, the CDR3 is TGTGCCAGCAGTTCTAAGGACGGACGCGCGCAGTTCTTC.

This clonotype was detected a few times. This rearrangement joins TRBV6-1 to TRBJ2-1, with a possible D match to TRBD2 (7 bases). V was cut by 11 bases and J by 0 bases, with 20 bases left in between. This CDR3 has 16 residues. CDR1 and CDR2 (germline): MNHNS, SASEGT. Here the CDR3 DNA reads TGTGCCGCCCAAGAGGGGAGGGGGGCCTCCTACAATGAGCAGTTCTTC. Translated, it gives CAAQEGRGASYNEQFF.

The chain employs TRBV6-5 and TRBJ1-2, with 11 nucleotides matching TRBD1. This CDR3 has 17 residues. The germline V gene has CDR1 MNHEY and CDR2 SVGAGI. With 1 base clipped from V and 4 bases from J, the junction kept 8 bases outside the gene matches. The DNA for the CDR3 is TGTGCCAGCAGTTACTTCGGGACAGGGGGACATAGCTATGGCTACACCTTC. Translating gives CASSYFGTGGHSYGYTF.

This clonotype appeared a few times. The V and J genes are TRBV25-1 and TRBJ2-3, with 7 positions matching TRBD1. V was pared by 3 bases and J by 0 bases, with 6 bases of the junction left unmatched. Looked up from germline, CDR1 is MGHDK and CDR2 is SYGVNS. CDR3 length equals 16 residues. This CDR3 reads CASSDSRDSSTDTQYF. CDR3 nucleotides: TGTGCCAGCAGTGACAGTAGGGACAGCAGCACAGATACGCAGTATTTT.